This TCR beta chain came from a study of T cell responses to AZD1222 COVID-19 vaccine (dated by TCRdb to the early 2020s). Some background on the complete study: AZD1222 recipients with second doses at about 4 weeks or about 12 weeks were pooled, because spike-specific TCR depth and breadth did not differ between schedules. Trial participants were enrolled by age into subgroups of 18-55, 56-69 and 70-plus years, and 148, 28 and 57 TCR-sequenced participants, respectively, were included in these subgroups. A total of approximately 230 trial participants underwent TCR sequencing, of whom 207 received two doses of AZD1222 and about 25 received two doses of the MenACWY control vaccine.

Inclusive of the bounding cysteine and phenylalanine, the CDR3 is 13 residues long. Only CDR3 DNA remains: 39 bases, in frame from the first base. From the germline V gene (reference sequence), CDR1 is SGHAT and CDR2 is FQDESV. Trimming at the junction amounts to 0 bases on V and 7 bases on J, and the germline ends lie 9 bases apart. Beyond this particular receptor, the publication reports: The 56-69-year group was small, and its depth increase did not reach significance, likely because of low power. Because no samples from the day 14 peak response were available, repertoires could be characterized only after the peak T cell response. Conclusions about previously exposed vaccinees are limited because only six or seven AZD1222 recipients were SARS-CoV-2 seropositive at baseline. Participants were mostly white British, with more females than males. The authors suggested clonal diversity may have been underestimated. After two AZD1222 doses, spike-specific TCR breadth and depth were significantly higher than at day 0 and than in MenACWY recipients. Nearly half of unique spike-specific TCRs reportedly recognized epitopes outside regions mutated in the B.1.351 and B.1.1.7 variants. The whole spike protein was spanned by vaccine-associated CD4 TCRs, and dominant responses were seen in regions 160-218 and 743-854.

The time point label here, explained by the study, means: baseline before first vaccination. The vaccinee samples were drawn from two UK trials, COV001 and COV002, one of which was a single-blind randomized controlled phase 2/3 trial testing AZD1222 (ChAdOx1 nCoV-19) in healthy adults. For TCRbeta chain sequencing, PBMC samples were collected from trial participants at day 0 and at day 28 after the second dose. Notes on this clone: Its antigen is still unknown. No much larger clonotype is one base removed from it; base qualities were not supplied.

The CDR3 regions of human TCRbeta chains were analyzed by immunosequencing. The source study handled its data this way. Repertoire TCRs were checked for matches against a reference library of SARS-CoV-2-specific TCRs that had been generated using the MIRA antigen-specificity platform. Breadth meant the fraction of unique TCRs that were SARS-CoV-2-associated, whereas depth meant the fraction of total T cells that were SARS-CoV-2-associated. Each spike-specific TCR was assigned to its reactive spike region and to a CD4 or CD8 class using the MIRA data. Log10-transformed breadth and depth values were compared by one-way ANOVA with Sidak's multiple comparisons tests. TCRdb holds this immuneACCESS table with in-frame rearrangements only. Some clones are missing; in checked studies, unresolved V genes explain under half, and the rest has no known cause. The V and J calls and the clone size are those of that table, but D and trimming were determined from the DNA. The sample table records roughly 72,000 clones; 85% of these occur just once. The ten largest clonotypes hold around 21% of the sample.

In this chain, TRBV11-1 is recombined with TRBJ2-5; the D gene lacks a confident call. The source material was peripheral blood, sampled on day 0 of AZD1222 vaccination. The sequence came from an adult in good health. The DNA sequence reads TGTGCCAGCAGCTTAGCGGGTGTTGGGACCCAGTACTTC. The translation is CASSLAGVGTQYF.